The present T cell receptor beta chain was sequenced within a study of blood T cells in healthy people across ages. For the second PCR, which ran for about 7 to 12 cycles, a sample-barcoded 5' primer and a J-beta primer mix were used. Every cDNA molecule bore a tag from a template-switch adaptor containing 12 random nucleotides. TCRdb re-derived calls from the 5' RACE reads in MiXCR, one entry per CDR3 protein. The data contain 790,000 or so distinct CDR3 sequences, 45% to 70% of them singletons. Study-level findings and limits: Expanded clonotype changes were possibly confounded by unknown donor CMV status.

Peripheral blood was drawn, around 9.3 milliliters per donor. Details on this clonotype: Its target is unknown.

Germline CDR1 reads MNHEY; CDR2 reads SVGEGT. The V and J ends lost 4 bases and 6 bases, in that order; junction bases with no gene match: 8. This CDR3 has 16 residues. The chain carries TRBV6-2 or TRBV6-3 and TRBJ2-1; 11 bases agree with TRBD2. Specimen: blood. The receptor was derived from a man in his forties in good health. The CDR3 DNA is TGTGCCAGCAGTTCCTATACTAGCGGGAGCCTCAATGAGCAGTTCTTC. Its protein is CASSSYTSGSLNEQFF.